These 9 T cell receptor beta chains originate from one sample sequenced in a study of vaccination and CD4 T cells after COVID-19. These TCRs' antigens remain unknown. The treatment here: roughly 10-day PBMC culture with coronavirus spike peptide pools or control peptides (ViraFEST assay). Cultured CD4+ T-cell DNA underwent Oncomine TCR Beta short-read sequencing. TCRdb fed the PCR reads into MiXCR, producing one record per CDR3 protein. Of just under 9,000 distinct CDR3 sequences in the sample, about 21% were seen once. Specimen: cultured CD4+ T cells from blood. The receptor set was obtained from a human donor with COVID-19.

This clonotype ranks as medium-sized. The rearrangement links TRBV10-1 to TRBJ1-2; 8 bases align to TRBD1. Germline lookup yields CDR1 WNHNN and CDR2 SYGVQD (reference sequence). The CDR3 has 14 amino acids. V lost 2 bases, J lost 4 bases, and 3 bases stayed unmatched. In nucleotides, the CDR3 is TGCGCCAGCAGTGAGACAGGGGGGACCTATGGCTACACCTTC. It translates to CASSETGGTYGYTF.

The CDR3 DNA sequence: TGTGCCAGCAGTTACGATCGGGGGGGAGGAGAGCAGTTCTTC. Translating it yields CASSYDRGGGEQFF. The V gene is TRBV6-5, the J gene TRBJ2-1; 8 positions agree with TRBD2. The V gene end was trimmed by 2 bases and the J gene end by 10 bases; junction bases not matched to a gene: 7. The CDR3 is 14 amino acids. The germline V gene encodes CDR1 MNHEY and CDR2 SVGAGI.

The CDR3 bases are TGTGCCAGCAGCTTAGAGGGCGGGGGTCAGCCCCAGCATTTT. It codes for CASSLEGGGQPQHF. The J gene is TRBJ1-5, the V gene TRBV7-2; a weak D match, TRBD1 (5 bases). Trimming cost V 1 base and J 6 bases, with 10 bases left between them. The CDR3 runs 14 residues. CDR1 is SGHTA and CDR2 is FQGNSA in the germline V gene.

The chain employs TRBV5-6 and TRBJ1-6; D uncertain. The CDR3 covers 15 residues. V lost 0 bases to trimming and J lost 3 bases, with 7 bases between them. Germline assignment: CDR1 SGHDT and CDR2 YYEEEE. CDR3: CASSLVSLYNSPLHF. The CDR3, as DNA: TGTGCCAGCAGCTTGGTGAGCCTCTATAATTCACCCCTCCACTTT.

V and J are TRBV6-1 and TRBJ1-2, with 7 bases matching TRBD1. The germline CDR1 and CDR2 sequences are MNHNS and SASEGT. V trimming: 6 bases; J trimming: 4 bases; junction bases outside the gene matches: 8. This CDR3 spans 14 amino acids. DNA of the CDR3: TGTGCCAGCAGAGAGGGGGCAGGAAGCTATGGCTACACCTTC. Protein sequence: CASREGAGSYGYTF.

The chain recombines TRBV6-5 with TRBJ2-2; no reliable D call. V gave up 2 bases and J gave up 2 bases, with 9 bases separating them. Germline V gene data show CDR1 as MNHEY and CDR2 as SVGAGI. This CDR3 contains 15 residues. The CDR3 spells CASSYIHSNTGELFF. DNA of the CDR3: TGTGCCAGCAGTTACATCCACAGTAACACCGGGGAGCTGTTTTTT.

The DNA for the CDR3 is TGTGCCAGCAGTTTACGGCGGAGCAATCAGCCCCAGCATTTT. It encodes CASSLRRSNQPQHF. The rearrangement uses TRBV12-3 or TRBV12-4 and TRBJ1-5; D gene uncertain. The CDR3 is 14 residues long. V lost 2 bases and J lost 1, with 6 bases in between.

The sample holds a few counts of this clonotype. The chain is built from TRBV28 and TRBJ1-4, with unresolved D. The germline gives CDR1 MDHEN, CDR2 SYDVKM. Trimming took 6 bases from V and 8 from J, leaving 13 bases between them. The CDR3 has 13 amino acids. As DNA, the CDR3 is TGTGCCAGCAGGGCCCCGGCAATCGAAAAACTGTTTTTT. Its protein product is CASRAPAIEKLFF. Using reference TRBV28 and TRBJ1-4 for the parts outside the CDR3, the full variable domain is DVKVTQSSRYLVKRTGEKVFLECVQDMDHENMFWYRQDPGLGLRLIYFSYDVKMKEKGDIPEGYSVSREKKERFSLILESASTNQTSMYLCASRAPAIEKLFFGSGTQLSVL.

The genes are TRBV5-1 and TRBJ2-3, with TRBD2 identical over 8 bases. There are 16 residues in the CDR3. The V segment lost 4 bases and the J segment 2 bases; nucleotides outside the gene matches: 9. CDR1 and CDR2 (germline): SGHRS, YFSETQ. The CDR3, as DNA: TGCGCCAGCAGCCCCGACTTAGCGGGATACACAGATACGCAGTATTTT. This encodes CASSPDLAGYTDTQYF.